This section outlines one T cell receptor beta chain sequence together with its context. Its antigen remains unidentified. Authors' methods: ImmunoSEQ only sent back junction sequences with no quality scores, so filtering was done differently. The method was immunoSEQ multiplex PCR; TCRdb's version includes in-frame clones alone and lacks a portion of them. V and J calls plus clone size are reproduced from that table; the DNA served to infer D and trimming. The data hold about 2.2 million clones, with approximately 92% observed a single time. These data originate in a study of shared clonotypes between healthy human individuals. General observations from the study: Richness estimates generally favored naive over memory subsets. Sorted-subset sequencing was shown by rarefaction to be incomplete despite large depth.

Terminally differentiated effector memory CD45RA+ cells were excluded by CCR7 positive selection of CD45RO-negative cells. HIV-negative, healthy adults without recent acute infections or vaccinations were the donors. The ends were cut back, 1 base at V and 10 bases at J, with 16 bases in the middle. Per germline, CDR1 LNHNV and CDR2 YYDKDF (reference sequence). This CDR3 contains 14 residues. The origin of this receptor is a man aged 18 to 35 in good health. Some clones in this sample may be carry-over from other donors' samples. The gene calls are TRBV15 and TRBJ1-2; D is unclear. Sequenced: naive CD8+ T cells from PBMCs. The chain's CDR3 is CATSRASALPLYTF. The CDR3 coding sequence is TGTGCCACCAGCAGAGCTTCGGCTTTGCCCCTCTACACCTTC.